Each of the 18 T cell receptor beta chains below was sequenced from the same sample in a study of shared clonotypes between healthy human individuals. Naive-designated CD8 cells lacked CD45RO, were positively enriched for CCR7, and omitted terminally differentiated effector memory CD45RA+ cells. The table came from immunoSEQ multiplex PCR; TCRdb's copy has only in-frame clones and leaves some out. Of roughly 2 million clones listed, approximately 94% are singletons. Sequenced input: naive CD8+ T cells sorted from blood. These receptors all come from a man aged 18-30 years in good health.

The genes are TRBV30 and TRBJ2-1; no reliable D call. Germline V gives CDR1 GTSNPN, CDR2 SVGIG (reference sequence). Between the trimmed V and J ends, which lost 3 bases and 0 bases, there was a span of 9 bases. The CDR3 spans 14 residues. Here the CDR3 reads CAWSRESSYNEQFF. The CDR3 coding sequence is TGTGCCTGGAGCCGCGAGAGCTCCTACAATGAGCAGTTCTTC.

This chain links TRBV9 with TRBJ2-3; 11 bases agree with TRBD2. The CDR3 spans 15 residues. CDR1 and CDR2 from the germline V gene are SGDLS and YYNGEE. The V segment lost 5 bases and the J segment 3 bases; nucleotides outside the gene matches: 5. CDR3 coding DNA: TGTGCCAGCAGAGAACTAGCGGGGGAAACAGATACGCAGTATTTT. Its translation: CASRELAGETDTQYF.

The J gene is TRBJ2-7, the V gene TRBV18; D may match TRBD1 or TRBD2 (5 bases each). The V gene lost 0 bases and the J gene lost 2 bases, with 11 bases spanning the gap. This CDR3 is 15 amino acids long. Germline V gene lookup returns CDR1 KGHSH and CDR2 LQKENI. The CDR3 sequence: CASSPPDGGTYEQYF. DNA of the CDR3: TGTGCCAGCTCACCACCCGATGGGGGTACCTACGAGCAGTACTTC.

This chain connects TRBV5-6 to TRBJ1-3; D call uncertain. Germline CDR1 reads SGHDT; CDR2 reads YYEEEE. CDR3 length equals 17 residues. The germline V and J ends were trimmed by 2 bases and 3 bases, with 18 bases remaining between them. This chain's CDR3 is CASSFGVPSTYGNTIYF. Written as DNA, the CDR3 is TGTGCCAGCAGCTTCGGGGTTCCTAGCACTTATGGAAACACCATATATTTT.

The chain couples TRBV14 to TRBJ1-2; D is unresolved. Per germline, CDR1 SGHDN and CDR2 FVKESK. Between the trimmed V and J ends, which lost 4 bases and 4 bases, there was a span of 16 bases. This CDR3 contains 15 residues. Here the CDR3 DNA reads TGTGCCAGCAGCCCCGAGTATAGCAGCCCCTATGGCTACACCTTC. Encoded protein: CASSPEYSSPYGYTF.

The gene calls are TRBV28 and TRBJ1-4; the D gene is possibly TRBD1 (5 bases). V was clipped by 5 bases and J by 2 bases, with 12 bases between them. Germline V CDR1 and CDR2: MDHEN, SYDVKM. The CDR3 consists of 15 residues. CDR3 amino acids: CASSPATDTNEKLFF. The CDR3 DNA reads TGTGCCAGCAGTCCCGCGACAGACACTAATGAAAAACTGTTTTTT. The whole variable domain, filled in from reference TRBV28 and TRBJ1-4, reads DVKVTQSSRYLVKRTGEKVFLECVQDMDHENMFWYRQDPGLGLRLIYFSYDVKMKEKGDIPEGYSVSREKKERFSLILESASTNQTSMYLCASSPATDTNEKLFFGSGTQLSVL.

This clone was detected only once. The rearrangement links TRBV10-1 to TRBJ2-7; D is uncertain. The germline gives CDR1 WNHNN, CDR2 SYGVQD (reference sequence). Trimming shortened V by 3 bases and J by 2 bases, and 14 bases separated the two germline ends. This CDR3 comprises 15 residues. CDR3 nucleotide sequence: TGCGCCAGCAGTGAATTTCTCGGGCAAACCTACGAGCAGTACTTC. Translating gives CASSEFLGQTYEQYF.

The V call is TRBV7-9, the J call TRBJ2-3; D is perhaps TRBD1 or TRBD2 (6 bases each). The CDR3 contains 14 residues. V lost 4 bases and J 4 bases, leaving 12 bases between the germline ends. The germline V gene encodes CDR1 SEHNR and CDR2 FQNEAQ (reference sequence). The CDR3 sequence: CASSWRDKPDTQYF. The CDR3 nucleotides are TGTGCCAGCAGCTGGCGGGACAAACCAGATACGCAGTATTTT. The entire variable domain, with the rest obtained from reference TRBV7-9 and TRBJ2-3, is as follows: DTGVSQNPRHKITKRGQNVTFRCDPISEHNRLYWYRQTLGQGPEFLTYFQNEAQLEKSRLLSDRFSAERPKGSFSTLEIQRTEQGDSAMYLCASSWRDKPDTQYFGPGTRLTVL.

In its sample, this clone was seen once. This chain uses TRBV9 with TRBJ2-3; D is unresolved. The CDR3 length is 15 residues. The germline V gene has CDR1 SGDLS and CDR2 YYNGEE. The V and J ends lost 4 bases and 5 bases respectively, with 17 bases between them. This CDR3 reads CASSPQSSLGDTQYF. The CDR3 DNA is TGTGCCAGCAGCCCCCAGTCGTCCCTGGGAGATACGCAGTATTTT.

This clone showed up just once. This chain uses TRBV7-9 with TRBJ2-7, with D unresolved. Looked up from germline, CDR1 is SEHNR and CDR2 is FQNEAQ (reference sequence). V was shortened by 5 bases and J by 3 bases, with 11 bases between the two germline ends. CDR3 length equals 13 residues. CDR3 amino acids: CASSIEAFYEQYF. In DNA, the CDR3 is TGTGCCAGCAGCATCGAGGCCTTCTACGAGCAGTACTTC.

This clone was recorded only once. The chain joins TRBV19 to TRBJ2-1, with TRBD2 identical over 11 bases. V gave up 5 bases and J gave up 5 bases; unmatched junction bases: 14. This CDR3 spans 18 amino acids. Germline CDR1 reads LNHDA; CDR2 reads SQIVND (reference sequence). The CDR3 spells CASSPTSGIPFGDNEQFF. The CDR3 bases are TGTGCCAGTAGTCCGACTAGCGGGATACCCTTCGGGGACAATGAGCAGTTCTTC.

The chain combines TRBV5-4 with TRBJ2-1; tentative D call: TRBD2 (7 bases). Germline V gives CDR1 SGHNT, CDR2 YYREEE (reference sequence). The germline V and J ends were trimmed by 0 bases and 7 bases, with 11 bases remaining between them. The CDR3 is made up of 14 amino acids. CDR3 sequence reads: CASSLGGGENEQFF. The DNA for the CDR3 is TGTGCCAGCAGCTTGGGAGGGGGGGAAAATGAGCAGTTCTTC.

The chain has TRBV6-6 and TRBJ2-5; TRBD2 is a possible D gene (5 bases). From germline, CDR1 is MNHNY and CDR2 SVGAGI (reference sequence). The CDR3 consists of 13 residues. V shed 7 bases and J shed 1 base, with 10 bases lying between them. Here the CDR3 reads CASTLGSQETQYF. The CDR3 bases are TGTGCCAGCACCCTAGGGAGCCAAGAGACCCAGTACTTC.

CDR3 in DNA: TGTGCCAGCAGCCAAGAAGCCCAGCTGTCGTTCTCCGGGGAGCTGTTTTTT. This gives the protein CASSQEAQLSFSGELFF. V gene TRBV4-2 combines with J gene TRBJ2-2; D is unresolved. The V end lost 0 bases, the J end lost 6 bases, and 17 bases lay between the germline ends. In germline, CDR1 is LGHNA, CDR2 YNFKEQ. This CDR3 region has 17 residues.

The chain uses TRBV5-1 and TRBJ2-7, with TRBD2 identical over 11 bases. This CDR3 is built from 14 residues. V dropped 5 bases and J dropped 7; count of bases not matched to a gene: 8. In germline, CDR1 is SGHRS, CDR2 YFSETQ. The CDR3 reads CASRVAGGPREQYF. The CDR3 coding sequence is TGCGCCAGCAGAGTAGCGGGAGGGCCTAGGGAGCAGTACTTC.

The gene calls are TRBV15 and TRBJ2-3; no definite D call. Trimming left V 3 bases short and J 2 bases short, with 12 bases between. This CDR3 has 15 residues. Germline CDR1 LNHNV, CDR2 YYDKDF (reference sequence). CDR3 DNA: TGTGCCACCAGCAGTTGGTTGGGGTCCACAGATACGCAGTATTTT. It encodes CATSSWLGSTDTQYF.

Details on this clone: Other DNA variants within this sample encode the same CDR3. The chain joins TRBV5-4 to TRBJ2-3; the D gene is possibly TRBD2 (5 bases). With 4 bases removed from V and 3 bases from J, the gap between germline ends came to 15 bases. The CDR3 contains 15 residues. Germline CDR1 SGHNT, CDR2 YYREEE (reference sequence). CDR3: CASSLGLADTDTQYF. CDR3 nucleotide sequence: TGTGCCAGCAGCCTCGGGCTAGCAGATACAGATACGCAGTATTTT.

The V and J genes are TRBV6-1 and TRBJ1-2; no definite D call. CDR1 is MNHNS, CDR2 SASEGT, per germline. V was pared by 0 bases and J by 10 bases, with 9 bases between. The length of the CDR3 is 12 residues. CDR3 bases: TGTGCCAGCAGTGAAGCGGTGATAGACTACACCTTC. Protein: CASSEAVIDYTF.